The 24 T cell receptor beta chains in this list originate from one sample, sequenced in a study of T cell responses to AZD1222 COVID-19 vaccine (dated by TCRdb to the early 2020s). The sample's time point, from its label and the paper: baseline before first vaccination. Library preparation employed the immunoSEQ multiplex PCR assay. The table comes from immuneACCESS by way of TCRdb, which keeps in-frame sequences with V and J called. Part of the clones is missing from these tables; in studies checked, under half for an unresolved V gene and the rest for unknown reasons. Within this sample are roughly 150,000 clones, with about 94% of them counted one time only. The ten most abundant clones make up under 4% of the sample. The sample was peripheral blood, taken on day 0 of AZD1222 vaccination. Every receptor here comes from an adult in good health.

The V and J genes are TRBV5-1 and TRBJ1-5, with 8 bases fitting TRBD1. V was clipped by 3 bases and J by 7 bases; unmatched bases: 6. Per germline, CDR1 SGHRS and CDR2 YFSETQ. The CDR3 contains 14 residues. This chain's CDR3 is CASSSGGDRQPQHF. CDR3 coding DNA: TGCGCCAGCAGCTCAGGGGGGGACAGGCAGCCCCAGCATTTT.

The CDR3 bases are TGTGCCTGGAGTGCACCACGGACTAGCCCAGGATCCGGCAAAAACATTCAGTACTTC. Translated, it gives CAWSAPRTSPGSGKNIQYF. J is TRBJ2-4 and V is TRBV30, with TRBD2 matching 8 bases. This CDR3 is built from 19 residues. V trimming: 1 base; J trimming: 3 bases; junction bases outside the gene matches: 17. Germline V gene data show CDR1 as GTSNPN and CDR2 as SVGIG (reference sequence).

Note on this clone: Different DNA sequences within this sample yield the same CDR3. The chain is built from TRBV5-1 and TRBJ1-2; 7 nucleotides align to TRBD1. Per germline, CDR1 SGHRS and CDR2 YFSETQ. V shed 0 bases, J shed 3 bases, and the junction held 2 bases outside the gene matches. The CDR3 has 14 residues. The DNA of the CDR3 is TGCGCCAGCAGCTTGGGACAGGGCGACTATGGCTACACCTTC. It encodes CASSLGQGDYGYTF.

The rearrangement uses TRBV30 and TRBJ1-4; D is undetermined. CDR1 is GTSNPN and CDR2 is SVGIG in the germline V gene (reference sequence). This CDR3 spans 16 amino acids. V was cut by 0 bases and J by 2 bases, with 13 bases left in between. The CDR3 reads CAWSVSRTLTNEKLFF. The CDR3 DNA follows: TGTGCCTGGAGTGTGAGCAGGACCCTTACTAATGAAAAACTGTTTTTT.

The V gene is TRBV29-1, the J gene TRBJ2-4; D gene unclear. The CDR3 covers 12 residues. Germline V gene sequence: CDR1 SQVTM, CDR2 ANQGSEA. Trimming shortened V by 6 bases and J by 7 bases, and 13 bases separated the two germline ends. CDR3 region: CSVDPGSNIQYF. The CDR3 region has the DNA TGCAGCGTCGACCCGGGCTCCAACATTCAGTACTTC.

CDR3 DNA: TGTGCCAGCAGCCAAGATGACGGAGGTACGCAGTATTTT. It translates to CASSQDDGGTQYF. The V call is TRBV3-1 (or the pseudogene TRBV3-2), the J call TRBJ2-3; perhaps TRBD2 as D (5 bases). The CDR3 consists of 13 residues. V was shortened by 0 bases and J by 8 bases, with 9 bases between the two germline ends. Germline loops: CDR1 LGHDT, CDR2 YNNKEL (reference sequence).

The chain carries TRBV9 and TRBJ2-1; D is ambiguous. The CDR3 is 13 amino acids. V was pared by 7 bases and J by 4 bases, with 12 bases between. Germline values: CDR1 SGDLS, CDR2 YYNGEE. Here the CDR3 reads CASSQTVYNEQFF. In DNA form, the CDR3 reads TGTGCCAGCTCTCAGACCGTGTACAATGAGCAGTTCTTC.

The CDR3 loop reads CASGSGPNTGELFF. The CDR3 DNA is TGTGCTAGTGGCTCGGGGCCGAACACCGGGGAGCTGTTTTTT. The rearrangement links TRBV12-5 to TRBJ2-2; D might be TRBD1 or TRBD2, each matching 5 bases. Germline-derived CDR1 and CDR2 are LGHNT and FRNRAP. Trimming took 6 bases from V and 0 from J, leaving 8 bases between them. This CDR3 region has 14 residues.

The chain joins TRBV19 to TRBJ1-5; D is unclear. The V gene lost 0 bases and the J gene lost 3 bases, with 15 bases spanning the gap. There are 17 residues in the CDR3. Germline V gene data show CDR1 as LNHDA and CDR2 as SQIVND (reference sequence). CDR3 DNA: TGTGCCAGTAGTATAGACCGGGGAGGTTGGTTCAATCAGCCCCAGCATTTT. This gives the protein CASSIDRGGWFNQPQHF.

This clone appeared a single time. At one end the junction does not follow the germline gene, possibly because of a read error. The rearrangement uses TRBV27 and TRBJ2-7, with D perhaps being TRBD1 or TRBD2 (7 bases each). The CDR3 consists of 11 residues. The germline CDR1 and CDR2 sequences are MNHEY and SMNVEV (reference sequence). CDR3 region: CASSPRQGGGF. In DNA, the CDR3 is TGTGCCAGCAGTCCCCGACAGGGAGGGGGCTTC.

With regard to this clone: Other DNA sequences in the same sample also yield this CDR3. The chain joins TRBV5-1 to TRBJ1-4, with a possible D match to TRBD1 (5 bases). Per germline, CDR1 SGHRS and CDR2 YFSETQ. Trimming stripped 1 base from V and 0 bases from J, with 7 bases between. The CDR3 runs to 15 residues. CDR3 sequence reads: CASSLRGTTNEKLFF. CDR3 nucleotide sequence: TGCGCCAGCAGCTTGCGGGGGACAACTAATGAAAAACTGTTTTTT. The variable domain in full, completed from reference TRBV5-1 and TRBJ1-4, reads KAGVTQTPRYLIKTRGQQVTLSCSPISGHRSVSWYQQTPGQGLQFLFEYFSETQRNKGNFPGRFSGRQFSNSRSEMNVSTLELGDSALYLCASSLRGTTNEKLFFGSGTQLSVL.

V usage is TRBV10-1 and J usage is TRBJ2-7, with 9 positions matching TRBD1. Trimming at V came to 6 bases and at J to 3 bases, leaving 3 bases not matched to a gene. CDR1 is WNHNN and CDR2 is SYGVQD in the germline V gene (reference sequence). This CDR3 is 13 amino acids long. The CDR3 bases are TGCGCCAGCAGCAAGGACAGGGGCTACGAGCAGTACTTC. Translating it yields CASSKDRGYEQYF.

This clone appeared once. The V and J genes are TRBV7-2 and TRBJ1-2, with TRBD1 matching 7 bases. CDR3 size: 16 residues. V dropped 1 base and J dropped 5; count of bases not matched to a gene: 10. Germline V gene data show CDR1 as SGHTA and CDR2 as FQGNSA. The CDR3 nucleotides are TGTGCCAGCAGCTTAGGAGCGACAGGGCAATGGTATGGCTACACCTTC. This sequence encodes CASSLGATGQWYGYTF.

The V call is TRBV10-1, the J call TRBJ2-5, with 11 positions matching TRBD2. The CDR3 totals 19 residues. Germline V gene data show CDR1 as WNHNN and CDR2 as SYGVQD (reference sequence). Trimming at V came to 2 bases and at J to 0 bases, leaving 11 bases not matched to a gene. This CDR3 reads CASSEPPPPGLADQETQYF. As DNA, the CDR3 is TGCGCCAGCAGTGAGCCCCCTCCGCCGGGACTAGCGGACCAAGAGACCCAGTACTTC.

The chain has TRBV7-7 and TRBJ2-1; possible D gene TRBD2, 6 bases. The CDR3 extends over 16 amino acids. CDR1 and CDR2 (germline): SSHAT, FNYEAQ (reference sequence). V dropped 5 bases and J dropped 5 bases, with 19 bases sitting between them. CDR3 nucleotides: TGTGCCAGCAGCAACCCGGGGGTACCGTGGAACAATGAGCAGTTCTTC. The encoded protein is CASSNPGVPWNNEQFF.

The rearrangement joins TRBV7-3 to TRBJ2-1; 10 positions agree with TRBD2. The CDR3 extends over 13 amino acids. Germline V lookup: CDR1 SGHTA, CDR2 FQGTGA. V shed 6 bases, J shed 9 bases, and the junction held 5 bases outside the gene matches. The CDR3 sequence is CASSPSGSTEQFF. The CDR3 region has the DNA TGTGCCAGCAGTCCTAGCGGGAGCACTGAGCAGTTCTTC.

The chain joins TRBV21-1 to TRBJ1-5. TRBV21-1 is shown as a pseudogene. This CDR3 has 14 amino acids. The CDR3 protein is CASSSRRPEGPQHF. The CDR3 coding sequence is TGTGCCAGCAGCTCCCGACGGCCTGAGGGGCCCCAGCATTTT.

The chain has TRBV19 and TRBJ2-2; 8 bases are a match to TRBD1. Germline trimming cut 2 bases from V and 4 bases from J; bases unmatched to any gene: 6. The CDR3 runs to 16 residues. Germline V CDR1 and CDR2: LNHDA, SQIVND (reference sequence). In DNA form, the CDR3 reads TGTGCCAGTAGTATAAGGGCCACAGGGGGCACCGGGGAGCTGTTTTTT. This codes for CASSIRATGGTGELFF. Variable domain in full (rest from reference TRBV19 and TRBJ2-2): DGGITQSPKYLFRKEGQNVTLSCEQNLNHDAMYWYRQDPGQGLRLIYYSQIVNDFQKGDIAEGYSVSREKKESFPLTVTSAQKNPTAFYLCASSIRATGGTGELFFGEGSRLTVL.

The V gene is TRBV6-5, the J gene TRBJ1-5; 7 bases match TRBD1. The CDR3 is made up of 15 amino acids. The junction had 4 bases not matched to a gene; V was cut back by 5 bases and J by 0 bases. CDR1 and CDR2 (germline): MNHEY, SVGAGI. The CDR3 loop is CASSRTGASNQPQHF. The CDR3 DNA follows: TGTGCCAGCAGTCGAACAGGGGCTAGCAATCAGCCCCAGCATTTT.

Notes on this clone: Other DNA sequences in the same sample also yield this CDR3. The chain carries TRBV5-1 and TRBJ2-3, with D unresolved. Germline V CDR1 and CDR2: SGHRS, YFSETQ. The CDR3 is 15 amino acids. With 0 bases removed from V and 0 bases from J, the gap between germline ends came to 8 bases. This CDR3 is CASSLGGASTDTQYF. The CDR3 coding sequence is TGCGCCAGCAGCTTGGGAGGTGCTAGCACAGATACGCAGTATTTT.

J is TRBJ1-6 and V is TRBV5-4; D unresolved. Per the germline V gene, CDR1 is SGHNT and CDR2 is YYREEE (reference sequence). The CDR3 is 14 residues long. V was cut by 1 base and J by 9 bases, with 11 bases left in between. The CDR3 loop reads CASSLRGVTSPLHF. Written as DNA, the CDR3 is TGTGCCAGCAGCTTGCGGGGAGTTACTTCACCCCTCCACTTT.

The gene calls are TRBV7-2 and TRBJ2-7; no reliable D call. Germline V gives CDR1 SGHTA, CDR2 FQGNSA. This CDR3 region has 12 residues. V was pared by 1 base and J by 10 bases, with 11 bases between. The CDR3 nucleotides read TGTGCCAGCAGCTTAGAAGCAGATAGACAGTACTTC. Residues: CASSLEADRQYF.

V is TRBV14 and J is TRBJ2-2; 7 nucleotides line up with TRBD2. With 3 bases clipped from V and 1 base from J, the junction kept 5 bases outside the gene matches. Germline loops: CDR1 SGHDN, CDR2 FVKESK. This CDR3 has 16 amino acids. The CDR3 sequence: CASSHSGLWNTGELFF. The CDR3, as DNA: TGTGCCAGCAGCCATAGCGGGTTATGGAACACCGGGGAGCTGTTTTTT.

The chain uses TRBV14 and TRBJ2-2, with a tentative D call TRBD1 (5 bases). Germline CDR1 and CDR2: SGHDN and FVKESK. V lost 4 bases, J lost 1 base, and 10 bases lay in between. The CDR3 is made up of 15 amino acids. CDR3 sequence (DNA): TGTGCCAGCAGCCCGCGGACAATGAACACCGGGGAGCTGTTTTTT. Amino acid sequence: CASSPRTMNTGELFF.